Detailed here is one T cell receptor beta chain. Its antigen is currently unknown. 13 Jbeta primers and 60 Vbeta primers were used for the PCR. Produced via immunoSEQ multiplex PCR; TCRdb's table is partial and in-frame only. Among roughly 150,000 clones listed, 82% were seen once. V lost 0 bases to trimming and J lost 2 bases; unmatched junction nucleotides: 4. The CDR3 has 16 amino acids. The germline gives CDR1 SGHNT, CDR2 YYREEE (reference sequence). The source of the sample is a study of cytomegalovirus exposure and HLA in healthy donors. Points from the study as a whole: An analysis was carried out later, and it reportedly showed fewer N-insertions in an Asian-associated ancestry cluster than the roughly 670-donor mean. Donors were assumed by presence/absence analyses to have roughly uniform sequencing depth.

The clonotype comes from a man aged 25-45 years in good health and CMV-seropositive. V gene TRBV5-4 combines with J gene TRBJ2-1, with 8 bases that match TRBD1. The material sequenced was PBMCs. The CDR3 DNA follows: TGTGCCAGCAGCTTGGGTCCGACAGGGGCCTACAATGAGCAGTTCTTC. It encodes CASSLGPTGAYNEQFF. Complete variable domain (other parts from reference TRBV5-4 and TRBJ2-1): ETGVTQSPTHLIKTRGQQVTLRCSSQSGHNTVSWYQQALGQGPQFIFQYYREEENGRGNFPPRFSGLQFPNYSSELNVNALELDDSALYLCASSLGPTGAYNEQFFGPGTRLTVL.